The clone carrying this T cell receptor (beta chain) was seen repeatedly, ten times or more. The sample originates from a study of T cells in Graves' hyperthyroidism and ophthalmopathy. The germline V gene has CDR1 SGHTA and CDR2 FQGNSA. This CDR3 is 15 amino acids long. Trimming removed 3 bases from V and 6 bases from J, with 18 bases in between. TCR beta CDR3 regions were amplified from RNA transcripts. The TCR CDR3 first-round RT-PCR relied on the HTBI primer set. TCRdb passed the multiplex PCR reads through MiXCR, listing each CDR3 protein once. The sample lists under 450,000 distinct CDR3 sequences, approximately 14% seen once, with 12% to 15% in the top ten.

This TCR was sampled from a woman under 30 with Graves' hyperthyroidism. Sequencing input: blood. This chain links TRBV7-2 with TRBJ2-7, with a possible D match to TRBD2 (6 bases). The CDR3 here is CASSLDLRGFGEQYF. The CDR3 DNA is TGTGCCAGCAGCTTGGACCTCCGGGGGTTTGGCGAGCAGTACTTC.